The 8 T cell receptor beta chains reported below all come from one sample, sequenced in a study of blood T cell repertoires in COVID-19. Data came from immunoSEQ multiplex PCR; TCRdb stores just in-frame clones and leaves some out. This sample has 100,000 to 120,000 clones, with 84% found just once. Sequencing input: peripheral blood. The receptor set was obtained from a woman between 35 and 50 years old with acute or convalescent COVID-19.

V usage is TRBV15 and J usage is TRBJ1-1, with D maybe TRBD1 (6 bases). The CDR3 length is 14 residues. V was clipped by 2 bases and J by 1 base, with 8 bases between them. Germline V gene lookup returns CDR1 LNHNV and CDR2 YYDKDF (reference sequence). The CDR3 region is CATSRKGGNTEAFF. CDR3 nucleotides: TGTGCCACCAGCAGAAAAGGGGGGAACACTGAAGCTTTCTTT.

This clone is termed medium-sized. This rearrangement joins TRBV15 to TRBJ1-2, with D unclear. Germline V lookup: CDR1 LNHNV, CDR2 YYDKDF (reference sequence). Trimming removed 0 bases from V and 7 bases from J, with 9 bases in between. The CDR3 spans 13 residues. The CDR3 loop is CATSRDMRFGYTF. CDR3 nucleotides: TGTGCCACCAGCAGAGATATGAGGTTTGGCTACACCTTC.

The rearrangement uses TRBV5-4 and TRBJ2-7; TRBD2 might be the D (5 bases). This CDR3 comprises 15 residues. With 4 bases removed from V and 6 bases from J, the gap between germline ends came to 20 bases. CDR1 and CDR2 (germline): SGHNT, YYREEE (reference sequence). The CDR3 here is CASSLPGSSMVEQYF. CDR3 DNA sequence: TGTGCCAGCAGCCTTCCGGGATCCTCTATGGTCGAGCAGTACTTC.

The V call is TRBV5-1, the J call TRBJ1-1, with D possibly being TRBD1 (5 bases). This CDR3 has 11 amino acids. The germline V gene has CDR1 SGHRS and CDR2 YFSETQ. V was clipped by 6 bases and J by 4 bases, with 7 bases between them. The CDR3 reads CASKGATEAFF. CDR3 coding DNA: TGCGCCAGCAAAGGGGCCACTGAAGCTTTCTTT.

The chain combines TRBV27 with TRBJ1-4; D remains ambiguous. V lost 10 bases and J 0 bases, leaving 15 bases between the germline ends. Germline-derived CDR1 and CDR2 are MNHEY and SMNVEV (reference sequence). This CDR3 region has 15 residues. The CDR3: CATPPRGTTNEKLFF. For the CDR3, the DNA is TGTGCCACCCCCCCGCGGGGTACAACTAATGAAAAACTGTTTTTT.

This clone has just one count. The rearrangement uses TRBV6-1 and TRBJ1-6, with TRBD1 matching 9 bases. This CDR3 spans 15 amino acids. V was clipped by 6 bases and J by 8 bases; unmatched bases: 8. The germline V gene encodes CDR1 MNHNS and CDR2 SASEGT. CDR3 residues: CASRPLDRGHSPLHF. The CDR3, as DNA: TGTGCCAGCAGACCCCTGGACAGGGGCCATTCACCCCTCCACTTT.

The chain uses TRBV5-4 and TRBJ1-2, with D possibly being TRBD1 (5 bases). Germline V gene sequence: CDR1 SGHNT, CDR2 YYREEE (reference sequence). Trimming pared 6 bases from V and 5 bases from J, leaving 14 bases between. CDR3 length: 13 residues. This chain's CDR3 is CASTINRGYGYTF. CDR3 bases: TGTGCCAGCACCATAAACCGGGGGTATGGCTACACCTTC.

The chain employs TRBV6-6 and TRBJ2-3, with 7 bases fitting TRBD1. Germline V gives CDR1 MNHNY, CDR2 SVGAGI (reference sequence). This CDR3 comprises 15 residues. V was clipped by 5 bases and J by 2 bases; unmatched bases: 7. CDR3 in amino acids: CASSIGTVPTDTQYF. CDR3 in DNA: TGTGCCAGCAGTATTGGGACAGTTCCCACAGATACGCAGTATTTT.